The 32 T cell receptor beta chains below come from one sample, sequenced in a study of blood T cell repertoires in COVID-19. Assay used: immunoSEQ multiplex PCR; TCRdb lists only in-frame clones, some missing. The sample holds 180,000 or so clones, approximately 86% seen once. Sequencing was done on a sample of peripheral blood. These receptors came from a man aged 60 to 75 with acute or convalescent COVID-19.

CDR3 residues: CAWTRGVAGRYEQYF. The CDR3 DNA reads as TGTGCCTGGACCCGGGGGGTAGCGGGGCGCTACGAGCAGTACTTC. The V call is TRBV30, the J call TRBJ2-7, with TRBD2 matching 8 bases. The CDR3 covers 15 residues. Germline assignment: CDR1 GTSNPN and CDR2 SVGIG (reference sequence). After removal of 4 bases from V and 3 bases from J, the junction contained 11 bases not matched to a gene.

The J gene is TRBJ1-5, the V gene TRBV28; D remains unclear. The CDR3 consists of 13 residues. Germline CDR1 is MDHEN and CDR2 is SYDVKM. The V end lost 6 bases, the J end lost 5 bases, and 11 bases lay between the germline ends. CDR3 coding DNA: TGTGCCAGCAGAGGGCGAGGGTATCAGCCCCAGCATTTT. It codes for CASRGRGYQPQHF. Using reference TRBV28 and TRBJ1-5 for the parts outside the CDR3, the full variable domain is DVKVTQSSRYLVKRTGEKVFLECVQDMDHENMFWYRQDPGLGLRLIYFSYDVKMKEKGDIPEGYSVSREKKERFSLILESASTNQTSMYLCASRGRGYQPQHFGDGTRLSIL.

The V gene is TRBV5-1, the J gene TRBJ2-1, with 11 bases that match TRBD2. V was clipped by 2 bases and J by 6 bases; unmatched bases: 4. Germline CDR1 is SGHRS and CDR2 is YFSETQ. The CDR3 is 15 amino acids. The CDR3 here is CASSFAGTSGNEQFF. CDR3 in DNA: TGCGCCAGCAGCTTTGCTGGGACTAGCGGCAATGAGCAGTTCTTC.

The V gene is TRBV15, the J gene TRBJ1-2; D is unresolved. With 1 base removed from V and 5 bases from J, the gap between germline ends came to 5 bases. Germline lookup yields CDR1 LNHNV and CDR2 YYDKDF (reference sequence). This CDR3 is 12 amino acids long. CDR3 in DNA: TGTGCCACCAGCAGAGTACAGTATGGCTACACCTTC. It encodes CATSRVQYGYTF.

In this sample, this clone turned up a few times. The chain joins TRBV6-5 to TRBJ2-3; 12 nucleotides align to TRBD2. J gave up 3 bases and V 6 bases, and 4 bases lay outside the gene matches. Germline assignment: CDR1 MNHEY and CDR2 SVGAGI. The CDR3 sequence is 15 residues long. CDR3 sequence: CASRPTSGRTDTQYF. Written as DNA, the CDR3 is TGTGCCAGCAGACCAACTAGCGGGAGGACAGATACGCAGTATTTT.

This chain joins TRBV2 and TRBJ2-6; D not certain. The ends were cut back, 0 bases at V and 4 bases at J, with 7 bases in the middle. Germline lookup yields CDR1 SNHLY and CDR2 FYNNEI. This CDR3 is 15 amino acids long. CDR3: CASSEALPGANVLTF. The DNA of the CDR3 is TGTGCCAGCAGTGAAGCCCTTCCCGGGGCCAACGTCCTGACTTTC.

The CDR3 sequence: CASSLVGTNGELFF. The CDR3 bases are TGTGCCAGCAGCTTAGTCGGGACAAACGGGGAGCTGTTTTTT. The chain joins TRBV11-2 to TRBJ2-2, with a weak D call TRBD1 (6 bases). V lost 1 base to trimming and J lost 7 bases, with 10 bases between them. There are 14 residues in the CDR3. Germline V CDR1 and CDR2: SGHAT, FQNNGV.

J is TRBJ1-3 and V is TRBV28, with 8 bases aligning to TRBD1. CDR1 and CDR2 (germline): MDHEN, SYDVKM. The trim removed 6 bases at V and 5 bases at J, leaving 15 bases unmatched. The CDR3 covers 17 residues. As DNA, the CDR3 is TGTGCCAGCAGCCCCTCGGGCTGGGCAGGGGGCAGAAACACCATATATTTT. Translating it yields CASSPSGWAGGRNTIYF.

V usage is TRBV21-1 and J usage is TRBJ1-4; whether TRBD1, the table's D call, matches the DNA was not checked. TRBV21-1 is given as a pseudogene. The CDR3 is made up of 15 amino acids. CDR3 sequence (DNA): TGTGCCAGCAGCATCCAGGGGGCGGCTAATGAAAAACTGTTTTTT. It codes for CASSIQGAANEKLFF.

The genes are TRBV28 and TRBJ2-2, with TRBD2 matching over 11 bases. The ends lost 9 bases at V and 5 bases at J; junction bases unmatched: 8. This CDR3 is 15 amino acids long. Germline lookup yields CDR1 MDHEN and CDR2 SYDVKM. CDR3 DNA: TGTGCCAGTACCCCACGGACTAGCGGGACCGGGGAGCTGTTTTTT. It encodes CASTPRTSGTGELFF.

The CDR3 reads CASRSTGEHSYNSPLHF. DNA for the CDR3: TGTGCCAGCAGATCTACAGGGGAACACTCCTATAATTCACCCCTCCACTTT. The chain links TRBV28 to TRBJ1-6; 7 bases line up with TRBD1. This CDR3 has 17 residues. Germline CDR1 and CDR2: MDHEN and SYDVKM. V trimming: 6 bases; J trimming: 0 bases; junction bases outside the gene matches: 8.

This clone showed up just a few times. The chain employs TRBV7-2 and TRBJ2-1, with TRBD2 identical over 10 bases. V was pared by 1 base and J by 9 bases, with 9 bases of the junction left unmatched. This CDR3 region has 16 residues. Looked up from germline, CDR1 is SGHTA and CDR2 is FQGNSA. DNA of the CDR3: TGTGCCAGCAGCTTAGACTCTAGCGGGAGTATGGGTGAGCAGTTCTTC. Translating gives CASSLDSSGSMGEQFF.

This clone was seen a handful of times. V is TRBV7-9 and J is TRBJ1-1; D gene uncertain. The germline V and J ends were trimmed by 1 base and 3 bases, with 6 bases remaining between them. Germline values: CDR1 SEHNR, CDR2 FQNEAQ (reference sequence). This CDR3 comprises 13 residues. CDR3 nucleotides: TGTGCCAGCAGCTTAGGGCCTTACACTGAAGCTTTCTTT. Residues: CASSLGPYTEAFF.

The rearrangement uses TRBV11-2 and TRBJ2-5; the match to TRBD1 covers 9 bases. J lost 3 bases, V lost 5 bases, and 7 bases had no gene match. The CDR3 spans 15 residues. CDR1 and CDR2 from the germline V gene are SGHAT and FQNNGV. Here the CDR3 reads CASSRSRTGEETQYF. The CDR3 region has the DNA TGTGCCAGCAGCCGCTCCCGGACAGGGGAAGAGACCCAGTACTTC.

For this clone: This same CDR3 is encoded by further DNA sequences in the sample. This chain connects TRBV6-5 to TRBJ2-7, with 12 bases fitting TRBD2. The CDR3 contains 15 residues. Germline CDR1 and CDR2: MNHEY and SVGAGI. V shed 0 bases, J shed 3 bases, and the junction held 0 bases outside the gene matches. In DNA, the CDR3 is TGTGCCAGCAGTTACTCGACTAGCGGGAGCTACGAGCAGTACTTC. It encodes CASSYSTSGSYEQYF.

V usage is TRBV4-1 and J usage is TRBJ1-1; 10 bases agree with TRBD1. The CDR3 totals 13 residues. CDR1 and CDR2 (germline): MGHRA, YSYEKL. The V segment lost 1 base and the J segment 11 bases; nucleotides outside the gene matches: 4. CDR3 nucleotide sequence: TGCGCCAGCAGCCAAGGGGGACAGGGGCGGGCTTTCTTT. Protein product: CASSQGGQGRAFF.

The J gene is TRBJ2-1, the V gene TRBV7-3, with 7 bases matching TRBD2. V lost 1 base to trimming and J lost 2 bases; unmatched junction nucleotides: 2. This CDR3 has 15 amino acids. Germline values: CDR1 SGHTA, CDR2 FQGTGA. The DNA of the CDR3 is TGTGCCAGCAGCTTAATCGCGGGAGCCTACAATGAGCAGTTCTTC. It codes for CASSLIAGAYNEQFF.

This clone was detected once. This chain links TRBV7-8 with TRBJ2-5; 7 bases line up with TRBD1. Unmatched junction bases numbered 6, after V lost 7 bases and J lost 1 base. Per germline, CDR1 SGHVS and CDR2 FQNEAQ. CDR3 length: 14 residues. CDR3 sequence reads: CASTNRGRQETQYF. In DNA, the CDR3 is TGTGCCAGCACGAACAGGGGACGCCAAGAGACCCAGTACTTC.

The chain has TRBV25-1 and TRBJ1-6, with a weak D call TRBD1 (6 bases). The CDR3 totals 14 residues. Germline CDR1 and CDR2: MGHDK and SYGVNS. Trimming shortened V by 10 bases and J by 4 bases, and 14 bases separated the two germline ends. The CDR3 DNA sequence: TGTGCCACCTCGCTGGGGGCGTATAATTCACCCCTCCACTTT. It encodes CATSLGAYNSPLHF. Supplemented by reference TRBV25-1 and TRBJ1-6, the full variable domain reads EADIYQTPRYLVIGTGKKITLECSQTMGHDKMYWYQQDPGMELHLIHYSYGVNSTEKGDLSSESTVSRIRTEHFPLTLESARPSHTSQYLCATSLGAYNSPLHFGNGTRLTVT.

This chain uses TRBV2 with TRBJ2-7; TRBD1 matches 11 bases. The J segment lost 2 bases and the V segment lost 7 bases, leaving 16 bases of the junction unmatched. The CDR3 is 18 residues long. Germline V gene sequence: CDR1 SNHLY, CDR2 FYNNEI. CDR3 sequence reads: CASTRFASGTGGTYEQYF. The DNA for the CDR3 is TGTGCCAGCACGAGGTTCGCGTCCGGGACAGGGGGGACCTACGAGCAGTACTTC.

The chain recombines TRBV25-1 with TRBJ2-7, with D perhaps matching TRBD2 (7 bases). CDR1 is MGHDK, CDR2 SYGVNS, per germline. Trimming removed 7 bases at V and 6 bases at J, with 16 bases between. The CDR3 consists of 13 residues. The CDR3 here is CASTHREGGEQYF. The CDR3 DNA is TGTGCCAGCACCCACAGGGAGGGGGGCGAGCAGTACTTC.

This chain joins TRBV5-1 and TRBJ2-7, with D tentatively TRBD1 (7 bases). Germline values: CDR1 SGHRS, CDR2 YFSETQ. CDR3 length: 15 residues. Trimming removed 2 bases at V and 6 bases at J, with 18 bases between. In nucleotides, the CDR3 is TGCGCCAGCAGCTTTCTTGGGCAGGGGGGAAGCGAGCAGTACTTC. Translated, it gives CASSFLGQGGSEQYF.

This clone came up a few times. The V call is TRBV30, the J call TRBJ1-2, with D hard to call. Germline V gives CDR1 GTSNPN, CDR2 SVGIG (reference sequence). Trimming removed 2 bases from V and 4 bases from J, with 14 bases in between. The CDR3 has 14 amino acids. Here the CDR3 DNA reads TGTGCCTGGAGTAGAGGCCAATTCGGCTATGGCTACACCTTC. The encoded protein is CAWSRGQFGYGYTF.

The J gene is TRBJ2-3, the V gene TRBV5-1, with 11 positions matching TRBD1. Germline assignment: CDR1 SGHRS and CDR2 YFSETQ. This CDR3 is 15 amino acids long. Trimming took 4 bases from V and 4 from J; bases not matched to a gene: 5. CDR3 protein: CASSTGQGAPDTQYF. In nucleotides, the CDR3 is TGCGCCAGCAGCACTGGACAGGGGGCCCCAGATACGCAGTATTTT.

The gene calls are TRBV19 and TRBJ1-1; no firm D call. Germline V CDR1 and CDR2: LNHDA, SQIVND (reference sequence). The ends were cut back, 3 bases at V and 0 bases at J, with 14 bases in the middle. The CDR3 spans 16 residues. DNA for the CDR3: TGTGCCAGTAGTATCGGTCCGAGTCTTATGAACACTGAAGCTTTCTTT. Encoded protein: CASSIGPSLMNTEAFF.

The chain employs TRBV14 and TRBJ2-1, with 8 nucleotides matching TRBD2. V shed 1 base and J 10 bases; nucleotides not matched to a gene: 3. The germline V gene has CDR1 SGHDN and CDR2 FVKESK. The CDR3 extends over 13 amino acids. CDR3 sequence: CASSQGRTSEQFF. CDR3 coding DNA: TGTGCCAGCAGCCAAGGTAGGACTAGCGAGCAGTTCTTC. Using reference TRBV14 and TRBJ2-1 for the parts outside the CDR3, the full variable domain is EAGVTQFPSHSVIEKGQTVTLRCDPISGHDNLYWYRRVMGKEIKFLLHFVKESKQDESGMPNNRFLAERTGGTYSTLKVQPAELEDSGVYFCASSQGRTSEQFFGPGTRLTVL.

J is TRBJ1-5 and V is TRBV7-9, with 9 bases aligning to TRBD1. CDR3 length: 17 amino acids. J was trimmed by 6 bases and V by 4 bases; bases with no gene match: 13. From germline, CDR1 is SEHNR and CDR2 FQNEAQ (reference sequence). The CDR3 spells CASSSFGPGQGSQPQHF. The DNA of the CDR3 is TGTGCCAGCAGCTCGTTTGGCCCGGGACAGGGCAGTCAGCCCCAGCATTTT.

The V call is TRBV19, the J call TRBJ2-4, with TRBD2 as a possible D gene (5 bases). The CDR3 has 16 amino acids. V was pared by 2 bases and J by 0 bases, with 11 bases between. Germline CDR1 reads LNHDA; CDR2 reads SQIVND (reference sequence). In DNA, the CDR3 is TGTGCCAGTAGTATATACGGCGGGCTAGCCAAAAACATTCAGTACTTC. Its protein is CASSIYGGLAKNIQYF.

The chain links TRBV28 to TRBJ2-3, with 10 nucleotides matching TRBD2. Looked up from germline, CDR1 is MDHEN and CDR2 is SYDVKM. This CDR3 region has 15 residues. The ends lost 8 bases at V and 3 bases at J; junction bases unmatched: 8. The CDR3 sequence is CASGRLAGETDTQYF. CDR3 bases: TGTGCCAGCGGTAGGCTAGCGGGAGAGACAGATACGCAGTATTTT. Full variable domain (rest looked up from reference TRBV28 and TRBJ2-3): DVKVTQSSRYLVKRTGEKVFLECVQDMDHENMFWYRQDPGLGLRLIYFSYDVKMKEKGDIPEGYSVSREKKERFSLILESASTNQTSMYLCASGRLAGETDTQYFGPGTRLTVL.

This clone occurred a few times. The rearrangement joins TRBV12-3 or TRBV12-4 to TRBJ2-5; 8 nucleotides align to TRBD1. V was clipped by 5 bases and J by 5 bases; unmatched bases: 4. CDR3 length: 13 amino acids. The chain's CDR3 is CASSRTGGETQYF. CDR3 DNA: TGTGCCAGCAGTCGCACAGGGGGGGAGACCCAGTACTTC.

This clone came up once. V is TRBV18 and J is TRBJ2-3; D is unclear. V shed 3 bases and J shed 2 bases, with 6 bases lying between them. The germline gives CDR1 KGHSH, CDR2 LQKENI. CDR3 length equals 13 residues. Here the CDR3 reads CASSPRTTDTQYF. For the CDR3, the DNA is TGTGCCAGCTCACCGCGTACCACAGATACGCAGTATTTT.

The chain recombines TRBV28 with TRBJ1-2; D is unclear. V was pared by 3 bases and J by 7 bases, with 9 bases between. This CDR3 has 12 amino acids. Germline assignment: CDR1 MDHEN and CDR2 SYDVKM. The CDR3 DNA follows: TGTGCCAGCAGTTTTATGGGCGCTGGCTACACCTTC. This gives the protein CASSFMGAGYTF.